This passage covers 13 T cell receptor beta chains from one sample sequenced in a study of cytomegalovirus exposure and HLA in healthy donors. PCR involved 60 Vbeta and 13 Jbeta primers. The repertoire was sequenced with immunoSEQ multiplex PCR; TCRdb's copy has only in-frame clones and lacks some. There are 200,000 to 250,000 clones in the sample; almost 85% occur only once, and 0.5% to 0.7% lies in the top ten. The sequenced material came from PBMCs. These receptors were taken from a middle-aged woman in good health and CMV-seronegative.

On this clone: Sequence at one end of the junction differs from germline and may be a read error. CDR3 protein: CSSSFSPGFEAFF. The CDR3 DNA follows: TGTTCCAGCAGCTTTAGTCCGGGTTTTGAGGCTTTCTTT. V gene TRBV7-9 combines with J gene TRBJ1-1; D is unclear. Germline V CDR1 and CDR2: SEHNR, FQNEAQ (reference sequence). The length of the CDR3 is 13 residues. The whole variable domain, filled in from reference TRBV7-9 and TRBJ1-1, reads DTGVSQNPRHKITKRGQNVTFRCDPISEHNRLYWYRQTLGQGPEFLTYFQNEAQLEKSRLLSDRFSAERPKGSFSTLEIQRTEQGDSAMYLCSSSFSPGFEAFFGQGTRLTVV.

The CDR3 DNA reads as TGTGCCAGCAGCTTAGCGAACAACTACGAGCAGTACTTC. Translating it yields CASSLANNYEQYF. This chain links TRBV7-9 with TRBJ2-5; D not resolved. The end of the DNA fits TRBJ2-7 better, so the J call may be wrong. The CDR3 totals 13 residues. From germline, CDR1 is SEHNR and CDR2 FQNEAQ (reference sequence).

This chain connects TRBV2 to TRBJ2-3, with D unresolved. The V end lost 3 bases, the J end lost 0 bases, and 13 bases lay between the germline ends. The germline CDR1 and CDR2 sequences are SNHLY and FYNNEI. This CDR3 has 16 amino acids. In DNA, the CDR3 is TGTGCCAGCAGTGAGGCCGGGTGGCCTAGCACAGATACGCAGTATTTT. It is translated as CASSEAGWPSTDTQYF. The full variable domain, with the rest looked up from reference TRBV2 and TRBJ2-3, is EPEVTQTPSHQVTQMGQEVILRCVPISNHLYFYWYRQILGQKVEFLVSFYNNEISEKSEIFDDQFSVERPDGSNFTLKIRSTKLEDSAMYFCASSEAGWPSTDTQYFGPGTRLTVL.

This clone is a singleton in its sample. V gene TRBV4-3 combines with J gene TRBJ2-7; 9 nucleotides match TRBD1. Trimming cost V 5 bases and J 2 bases; bases outside gene matches: 4. The CDR3 extends over 14 amino acids. Germline-derived CDR1 and CDR2 are LGHNA and YSLEER. The CDR3 bases are TGCGCCAGCAGCGCGGGACAGGGACCCTACGAGCAGTACTTC. This encodes CASSAGQGPYEQYF.

This rearrangement joins TRBV7-9 to TRBJ1-1; 10 bases align to TRBD1. CDR1 is SEHNR and CDR2 is FQNEAQ in the germline V gene (reference sequence). Germline trimming cut 5 bases from V and 11 bases from J; bases unmatched to any gene: 8. The CDR3 loop spans 13 amino acids. The CDR3 reads CASSHGDRGYAFF. CDR3 in DNA: TGTGCCAGCAGCCACGGGGACAGGGGATACGCTTTCTTT.

The V and J genes are TRBV11-3 and TRBJ1-3, with 10 bases that match TRBD1. Germline-derived CDR1 and CDR2 are SGHNT and YENEEA. Losses at the gene ends were 5 bases for V and 4 bases for J; bases not matched to a gene: 8. The CDR3 loop spans 16 amino acids. In DNA form, the CDR3 reads TGTGCCAGCAGCCCCAGGGACAGGGGAACAGGAAACACCATATATTTT. Translation gives CASSPRDRGTGNTIYF. Together with reference TRBV11-3 and TRBJ1-3, the CDR3 gives the full variable domain: EAGVVQSPRYKIIEKKQPVAFWCNPISGHNTLYWYLQNLGQGPELLIRYENEEAVDDSQLPKDRFSAERLKGVDSTLKIQPAELGDSAVYLCASSPRDRGTGNTIYFGEGSWLTVV.

The V and J genes are TRBV6-4 and TRBJ2-2, with D possibly being TRBD2 (6 bases). CDR3 size: 16 residues. Trimming took off 7 bases at V and 5 bases at J, with 20 bases between the two ends. CDR1 is MRHNA and CDR2 is SNTAGT in the germline V gene. The CDR3 region has the DNA TGTGCCAGCACCACGTCCGGAGGGGCCGCGACCGGGGAGCTGTTTTTT. Encoded protein: CASTTSGGAATGELFF.

The J gene is TRBJ2-1, the V gene TRBV28; D not certain. Trimming cost V 6 bases and J 8 bases, with 17 bases left between them. The length of the CDR3 is 14 residues. In germline, CDR1 is MDHEN, CDR2 SYDVKM. The CDR3 loop reads CASRINPTVHEQFF. Written as DNA, the CDR3 is TGTGCCAGCAGGATCAATCCAACGGTCCATGAGCAGTTCTTC.

The chain is built from TRBV6-1 and TRBJ2-7; no clear D. V shed 3 bases and J shed 0 bases, with 9 bases lying between them. CDR1 is MNHNS and CDR2 is SASEGT in the germline V gene. This CDR3 has 14 residues. Written as DNA, the CDR3 is TGTGCCAGCAGTGAGTTTGTCGGCTCCTACGAGCAGTACTTC. Its translation: CASSEFVGSYEQYF.

The genes are TRBV5-1 and TRBJ2-7, with 9 bases identical to TRBD2. The ends lost 4 bases at V and 2 bases at J; junction bases unmatched: 4. The CDR3 contains 14 residues. The germline CDR1 and CDR2 sequences are SGHRS and YFSETQ. The CDR3 spells CASSPSGNTYEQYF. The CDR3 region has the DNA TGCGCCAGCAGCCCTAGCGGGAATACCTACGAGCAGTACTTC.

This clone showed up just a few times. V usage is TRBV5-5 and J usage is TRBJ1-5, with a weak D call TRBD1 (6 bases). Germline V lookup: CDR1 SGHKS, CDR2 YYEKEE (reference sequence). This CDR3 region has 15 residues. Trimming pared 5 bases from V and 2 bases from J, leaving 14 bases between. The CDR3 protein is CASSLQGFGNQPQHF. The DNA for the CDR3 is TGTGCCAGCAGTTTACAGGGTTTTGGCAATCAGCCCCAGCATTTT.

The rearrangement uses TRBV7-9 and TRBJ2-7, with TRBD1 identical over 10 bases. Trimming at V came to 3 bases and at J to 6 bases, leaving 5 bases not matched to a gene. Germline CDR1 SEHNR, CDR2 FQNEAQ (reference sequence). The CDR3 totals 14 residues. CDR3 protein: CASSLGDRGREQYF. In nucleotides, the CDR3 is TGTGCCAGCAGCTTGGGAGACAGGGGGCGCGAGCAGTACTTC. The full variable domain, in which reference TRBV7-9 and TRBJ2-7 provide the parts outside the CDR3, is DTGVSQNPRHKITKRGQNVTFRCDPISEHNRLYWYRQTLGQGPEFLTYFQNEAQLEKSRLLSDRFSAERPKGSFSTLEIQRTEQGDSAMYLCASSLGDRGREQYFGPGTRLTVT.

The gene calls are TRBV4-3 and TRBJ1-1; tentative D call: TRBD1 (5 bases). The CDR3 consists of 18 residues. Looked up from germline, CDR1 is LGHNA and CDR2 is YSLEER. Between the trimmed V and J ends, which lost 0 bases and 1 base, there was a span of 18 bases. The CDR3 region is CASSQDRGRVLTNTEAFF. The CDR3 DNA reads as TGCGCCAGCAGCCAAGATAGGGGCAGGGTCCTGACGAACACTGAAGCTTTCTTT.